The next 2 T cell receptor beta chains were all read from a single sample in a study of T-cell memory formation after mild COVID-19. In TCRdb, the 5' RACE reads were re-called with MiXCR into one record per CDR3 protein. This table holds 450,000 to 700,000 distinct CDR3 sequences, roughly 18% found once. Sequencing used PBMCs or a T cell subset sorted from them (not recorded which). Source of these receptors: an adult woman who had mild COVID-19 (a few samples of this study predate the infection). Cell type and time point are not known.

The chain is built from TRBV11-3 and TRBJ2-7, with D perhaps matching TRBD2 (6 bases). The V end was cut by 5 bases, the J end by 2 bases, with 19 bases between. CDR1 is SGHNT, CDR2 YENEEA, per germline. This CDR3 is built from 16 residues. In DNA form, the CDR3 reads TGTGCCAGCAGCCCCCTTCTAGGAGGGATCCCCTACGAGCAGTACTTC. Its translation is CASSPLLGGIPYEQYF. The full variable domain, in which reference TRBV11-3 and TRBJ2-7 provide the parts outside the CDR3, is EAGVVQSPRYKIIEKKQPVAFWCNPISGHNTLYWYLQNLGQGPELLIRYENEEAVDDSQLPKDRFSAERLKGVDSTLKIQPAELGDSAVYLCASSPLLGGIPYEQYFGPGTRLTVT.

There are many counts of this clonotype. The chain couples TRBV5-4 to TRBJ2-1; 9 bases map to TRBD1. The CDR3 length is 14 residues. Germline CDR1 and CDR2: SGHNT and YYREEE (reference sequence). Trimming took 5 bases from V and 8 from J; bases not matched to a gene: 8. The chain's CDR3 is CASRTGGKWDEQFF. CDR3 nucleotides: TGTGCCAGCAGGACAGGGGGAAAATGGGATGAGCAGTTCTTC.